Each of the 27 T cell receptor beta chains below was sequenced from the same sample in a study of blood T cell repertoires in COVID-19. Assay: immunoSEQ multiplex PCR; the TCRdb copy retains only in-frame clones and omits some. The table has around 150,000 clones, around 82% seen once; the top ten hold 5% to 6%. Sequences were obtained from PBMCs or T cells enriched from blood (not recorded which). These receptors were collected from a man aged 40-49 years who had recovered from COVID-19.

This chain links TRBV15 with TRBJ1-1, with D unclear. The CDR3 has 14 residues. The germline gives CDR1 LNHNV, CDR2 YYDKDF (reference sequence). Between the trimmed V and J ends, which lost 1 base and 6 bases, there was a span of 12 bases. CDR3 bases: TGTGCCACCAGCAGAGCGCTACAGAGGGCTGAAGCTTTCTTT. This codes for CATSRALQRAEAFF.

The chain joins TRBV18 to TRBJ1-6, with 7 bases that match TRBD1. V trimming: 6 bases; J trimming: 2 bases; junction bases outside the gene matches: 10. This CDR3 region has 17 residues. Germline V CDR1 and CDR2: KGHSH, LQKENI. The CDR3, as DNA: TGTGCCAGCTCTTTACAGGGGCTGGTAGCCTATAATTCACCCCTCCACTTT. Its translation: CASSLQGLVAYNSPLHF.

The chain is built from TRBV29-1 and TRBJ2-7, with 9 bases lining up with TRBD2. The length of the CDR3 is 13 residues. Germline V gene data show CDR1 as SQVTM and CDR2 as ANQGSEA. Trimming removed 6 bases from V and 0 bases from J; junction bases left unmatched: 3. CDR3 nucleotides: TGCAGCGTCCAGCGGGGGGACTCCTACGAGCAGTACTTC. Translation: CSVQRGDSYEQYF.

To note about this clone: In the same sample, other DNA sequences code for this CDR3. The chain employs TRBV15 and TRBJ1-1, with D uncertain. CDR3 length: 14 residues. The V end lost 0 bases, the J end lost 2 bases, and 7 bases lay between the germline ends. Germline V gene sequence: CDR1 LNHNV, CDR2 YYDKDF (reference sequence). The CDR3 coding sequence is TGTGCCACCAGCAGAGACAGAAGTAACACTGAAGCTTTCTTT. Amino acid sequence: CATSRDRSNTEAFF.

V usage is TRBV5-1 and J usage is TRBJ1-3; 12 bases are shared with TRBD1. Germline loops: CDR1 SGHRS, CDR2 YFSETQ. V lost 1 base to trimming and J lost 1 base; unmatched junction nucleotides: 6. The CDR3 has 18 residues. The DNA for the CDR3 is TGCGCCAGCAGCTTGTCACCGGGACAGGGGGCGTCTGGAAACACCATATATTTT. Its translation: CASSLSPGQGASGNTIYF.

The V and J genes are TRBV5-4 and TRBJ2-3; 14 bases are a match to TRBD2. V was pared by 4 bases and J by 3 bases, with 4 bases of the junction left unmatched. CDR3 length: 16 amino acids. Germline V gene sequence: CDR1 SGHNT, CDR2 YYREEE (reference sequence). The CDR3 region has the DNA TGTGCCAGCAGCCGCGGGACTAGCGGGGGAACAGATACGCAGTATTTT. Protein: CASSRGTSGGTDTQYF.

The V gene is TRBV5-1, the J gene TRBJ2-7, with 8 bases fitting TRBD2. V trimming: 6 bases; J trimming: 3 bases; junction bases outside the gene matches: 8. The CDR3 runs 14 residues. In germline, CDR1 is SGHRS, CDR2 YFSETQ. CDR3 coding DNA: TGCGCCAGCACCGGGGGGGCAGAGATCTACGAGCAGTACTTC. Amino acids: CASTGGAEIYEQYF.

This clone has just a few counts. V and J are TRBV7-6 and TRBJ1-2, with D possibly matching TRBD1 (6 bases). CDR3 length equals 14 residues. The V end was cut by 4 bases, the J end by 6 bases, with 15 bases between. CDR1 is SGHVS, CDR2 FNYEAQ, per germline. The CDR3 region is CASSSRGGGDGYTF. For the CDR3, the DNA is TGTGCCAGCAGCTCCCGAGGGGGGGGCGATGGCTACACCTTC.

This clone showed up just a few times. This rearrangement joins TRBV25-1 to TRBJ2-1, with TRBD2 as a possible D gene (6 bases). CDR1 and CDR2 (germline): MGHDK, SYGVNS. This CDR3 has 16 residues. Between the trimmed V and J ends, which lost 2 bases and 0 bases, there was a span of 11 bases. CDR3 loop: CASSEGGASSYNEQFF. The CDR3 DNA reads TGTGCCAGCAGTGAAGGCGGGGCGAGCTCCTACAATGAGCAGTTCTTC.

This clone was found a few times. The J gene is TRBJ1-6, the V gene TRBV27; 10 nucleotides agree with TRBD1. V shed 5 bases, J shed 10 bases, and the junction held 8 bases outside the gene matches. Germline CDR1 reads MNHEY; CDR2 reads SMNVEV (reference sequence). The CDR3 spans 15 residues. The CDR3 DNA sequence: TGTGCCAGCAGTGGAACGGGACAGGGGAGGTCACCCCTCCACTTT. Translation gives CASSGTGQGRSPLHF.

CDR3 in amino acids: CASSEVDRDEETQYF. CDR3 nucleotides: TGTGCCAGCAGTGAAGTGGACAGGGATGAAGAGACCCAGTACTTC. The chain recombines TRBV6-1 with TRBJ2-5; 8 nucleotides line up with TRBD1. The J segment lost 3 bases and the V segment lost 1 base, leaving 4 bases of the junction unmatched. This CDR3 has 15 amino acids. Germline assignment: CDR1 MNHNS and CDR2 SASEGT.

The CDR3, as DNA: TGTGCCAGCAGCTTAGTTACGGGATATCAAGAGACCCAGTACTTC. This encodes CASSLVTGYQETQYF. The chain joins TRBV7-6 to TRBJ2-5, with D maybe TRBD2 (5 bases). The ends were cut back, 1 base at V and 2 bases at J, with 11 bases in the middle. The CDR3 consists of 15 residues. Germline V gives CDR1 SGHVS, CDR2 FNYEAQ.

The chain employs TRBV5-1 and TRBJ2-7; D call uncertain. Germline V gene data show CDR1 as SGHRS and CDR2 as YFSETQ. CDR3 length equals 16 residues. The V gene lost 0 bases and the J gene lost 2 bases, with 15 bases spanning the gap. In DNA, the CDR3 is TGCGCCAGCAGCTTGGCCCCAGGCGCCGGCCCCTACGAGCAGTACGTC. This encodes CASSLAPGAGPYEQYV.

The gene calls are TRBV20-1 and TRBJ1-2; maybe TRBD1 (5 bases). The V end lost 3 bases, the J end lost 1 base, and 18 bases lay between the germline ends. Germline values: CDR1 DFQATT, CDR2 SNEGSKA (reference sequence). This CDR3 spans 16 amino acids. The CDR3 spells CSASRSQGGDNYGYTF. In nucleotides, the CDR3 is TGCAGTGCTAGTCGAAGCCAGGGAGGCGATAACTATGGCTACACCTTC.

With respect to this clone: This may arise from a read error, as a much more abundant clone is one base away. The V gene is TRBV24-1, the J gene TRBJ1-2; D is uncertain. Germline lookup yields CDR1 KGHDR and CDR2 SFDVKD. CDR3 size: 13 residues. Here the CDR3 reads CAISGRGSGGYTF. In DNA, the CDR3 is TGTGCCATCAGTGGGCGGGGTTCTGGTGGCTACACCTTC.

CDR3 DNA: TGTGCCAGCAGCTTGGCGGGACAGGTCTATGGCTACACCTTC. It specifies CASSLAGQVYGYTF. This chain links TRBV5-4 with TRBJ1-2, with 8 nucleotides matching TRBD1. Germline CDR1 SGHNT, CDR2 YYREEE (reference sequence). The CDR3 consists of 14 residues. Trimming at V came to 0 bases and at J to 4 bases, leaving 2 bases not matched to a gene. Looking up the rest from reference TRBV5-4 and TRBJ1-2 gives the full variable domain: ETGVTQSPTHLIKTRGQQVTLRCSSQSGHNTVSWYQQALGQGPQFIFQYYREEENGRGNFPPRFSGLQFPNYSSELNVNALELDDSALYLCASSLAGQVYGYTFGSGTRLTVV.

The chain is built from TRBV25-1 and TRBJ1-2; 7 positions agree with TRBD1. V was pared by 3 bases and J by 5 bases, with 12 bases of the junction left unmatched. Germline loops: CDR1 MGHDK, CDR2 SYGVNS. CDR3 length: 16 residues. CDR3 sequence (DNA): TGTGCCAGCAGTGACCTGAGGGCAGGGGGACCTTATGGCTACACCTTC. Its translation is CASSDLRAGGPYGYTF.

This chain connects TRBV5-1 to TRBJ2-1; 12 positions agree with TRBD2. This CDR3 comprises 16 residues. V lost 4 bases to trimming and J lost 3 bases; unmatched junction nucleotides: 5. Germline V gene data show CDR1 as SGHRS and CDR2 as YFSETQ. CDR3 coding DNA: TGCGCCAGCAGCCCGGGGACTAGCGGGTACTACAATGAGCAGTTCTTC. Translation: CASSPGTSGYYNEQFF.

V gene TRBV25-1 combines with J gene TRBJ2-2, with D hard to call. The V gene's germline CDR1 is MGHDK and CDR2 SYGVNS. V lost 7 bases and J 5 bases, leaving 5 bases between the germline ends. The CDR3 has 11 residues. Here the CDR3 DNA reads TGTGCCAGCACCGGGACCGGGGAGCTGTTTTTT. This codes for CASTGTGELFF.

As DNA, the CDR3 is TGTGCCAGCAGCCAAGAGGTAATAGGGGGTCCAAGCTCCTATAATTCACCCCTCCACTTT. Residues: CASSQEVIGGPSSYNSPLHF. This chain joins TRBV4-2 and TRBJ1-6; a weak D match, TRBD1 (6 bases). The CDR3 runs 20 residues. V was cut by 0 bases and J by 0 bases, with 18 bases left in between. Germline V CDR1 and CDR2: LGHNA, YNFKEQ.

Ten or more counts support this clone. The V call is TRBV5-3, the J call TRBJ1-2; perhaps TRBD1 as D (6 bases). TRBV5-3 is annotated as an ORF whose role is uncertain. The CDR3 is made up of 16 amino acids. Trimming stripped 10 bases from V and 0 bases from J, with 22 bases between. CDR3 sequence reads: CAGLQGAITSNYGYTF. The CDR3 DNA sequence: TGTGCCGGATTACAGGGAGCCATCACCTCTAACTATGGCTACACCTTC.

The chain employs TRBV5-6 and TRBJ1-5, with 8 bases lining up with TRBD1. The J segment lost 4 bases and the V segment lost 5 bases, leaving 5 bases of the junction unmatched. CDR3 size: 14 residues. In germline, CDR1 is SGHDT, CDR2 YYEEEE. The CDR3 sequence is CASSRGQGNQPQHF. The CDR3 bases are TGTGCCAGCAGTCGCGGACAGGGTAATCAGCCCCAGCATTTT.

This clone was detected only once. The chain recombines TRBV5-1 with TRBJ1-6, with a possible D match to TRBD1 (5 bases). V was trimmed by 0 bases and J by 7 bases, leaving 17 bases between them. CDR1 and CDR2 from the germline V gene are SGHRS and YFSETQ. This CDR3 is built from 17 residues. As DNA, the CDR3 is TGCGCCAGCAGCTTGGAAGGTGGGCAGGGAATGAATTCACCCCTCCACTTT. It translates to CASSLEGGQGMNSPLHF.

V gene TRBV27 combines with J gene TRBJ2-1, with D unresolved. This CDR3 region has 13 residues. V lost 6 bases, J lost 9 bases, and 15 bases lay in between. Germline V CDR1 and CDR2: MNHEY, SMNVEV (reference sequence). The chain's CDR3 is CASSGSFFGEQFF. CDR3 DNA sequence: TGTGCCAGCAGCGGGTCCTTTTTTGGTGAGCAGTTCTTC.

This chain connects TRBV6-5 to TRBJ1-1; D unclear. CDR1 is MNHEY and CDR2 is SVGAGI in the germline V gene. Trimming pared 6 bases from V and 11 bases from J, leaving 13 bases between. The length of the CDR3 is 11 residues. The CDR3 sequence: CASSRESVAFF. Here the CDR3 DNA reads TGTGCCAGCAGCCGAGAGTCGGTGGCTTTCTTT.

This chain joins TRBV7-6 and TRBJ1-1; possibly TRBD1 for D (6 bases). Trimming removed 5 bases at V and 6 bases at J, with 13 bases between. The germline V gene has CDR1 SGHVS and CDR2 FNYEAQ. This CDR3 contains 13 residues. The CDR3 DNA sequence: TGTGCCAGCAGCCCAGGGGTTAACCCTGAAGCTTTCTTT. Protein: CASSPGVNPEAFF. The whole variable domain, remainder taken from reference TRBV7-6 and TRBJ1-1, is GAGVSQSPRYKVTKRGQDVALRCDPISGHVSLYWYRQALGQGPEFLTYFNYEAQQDKSGLPNDRFSAERPEGSISTLTIQRTEQRDSAMYRCASSPGVNPEAFFGQGTRLTVV.

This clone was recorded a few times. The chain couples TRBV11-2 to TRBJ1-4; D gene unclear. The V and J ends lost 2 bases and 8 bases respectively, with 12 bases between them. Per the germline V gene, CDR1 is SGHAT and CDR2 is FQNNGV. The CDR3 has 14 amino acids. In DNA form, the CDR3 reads TGTGCCAGCAGCTTAAGGGAGGGTTCGGAAAAACTGTTTTTT. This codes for CASSLREGSEKLFF.